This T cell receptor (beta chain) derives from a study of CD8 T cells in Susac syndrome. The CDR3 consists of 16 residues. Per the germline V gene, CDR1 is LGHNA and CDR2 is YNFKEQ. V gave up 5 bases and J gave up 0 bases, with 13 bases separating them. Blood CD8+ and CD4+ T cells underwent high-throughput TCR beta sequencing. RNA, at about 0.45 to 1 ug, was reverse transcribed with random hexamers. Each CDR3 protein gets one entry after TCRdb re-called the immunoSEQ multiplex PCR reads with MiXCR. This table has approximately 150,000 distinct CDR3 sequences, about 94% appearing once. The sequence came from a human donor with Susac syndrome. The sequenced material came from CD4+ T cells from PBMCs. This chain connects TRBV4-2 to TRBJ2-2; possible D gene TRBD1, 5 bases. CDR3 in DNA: TGTGCCAGCAGCACAAGGACGACAGCGAACACCGGGGAGCTGTTTTTT. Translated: CASSTRTTANTGELFF.